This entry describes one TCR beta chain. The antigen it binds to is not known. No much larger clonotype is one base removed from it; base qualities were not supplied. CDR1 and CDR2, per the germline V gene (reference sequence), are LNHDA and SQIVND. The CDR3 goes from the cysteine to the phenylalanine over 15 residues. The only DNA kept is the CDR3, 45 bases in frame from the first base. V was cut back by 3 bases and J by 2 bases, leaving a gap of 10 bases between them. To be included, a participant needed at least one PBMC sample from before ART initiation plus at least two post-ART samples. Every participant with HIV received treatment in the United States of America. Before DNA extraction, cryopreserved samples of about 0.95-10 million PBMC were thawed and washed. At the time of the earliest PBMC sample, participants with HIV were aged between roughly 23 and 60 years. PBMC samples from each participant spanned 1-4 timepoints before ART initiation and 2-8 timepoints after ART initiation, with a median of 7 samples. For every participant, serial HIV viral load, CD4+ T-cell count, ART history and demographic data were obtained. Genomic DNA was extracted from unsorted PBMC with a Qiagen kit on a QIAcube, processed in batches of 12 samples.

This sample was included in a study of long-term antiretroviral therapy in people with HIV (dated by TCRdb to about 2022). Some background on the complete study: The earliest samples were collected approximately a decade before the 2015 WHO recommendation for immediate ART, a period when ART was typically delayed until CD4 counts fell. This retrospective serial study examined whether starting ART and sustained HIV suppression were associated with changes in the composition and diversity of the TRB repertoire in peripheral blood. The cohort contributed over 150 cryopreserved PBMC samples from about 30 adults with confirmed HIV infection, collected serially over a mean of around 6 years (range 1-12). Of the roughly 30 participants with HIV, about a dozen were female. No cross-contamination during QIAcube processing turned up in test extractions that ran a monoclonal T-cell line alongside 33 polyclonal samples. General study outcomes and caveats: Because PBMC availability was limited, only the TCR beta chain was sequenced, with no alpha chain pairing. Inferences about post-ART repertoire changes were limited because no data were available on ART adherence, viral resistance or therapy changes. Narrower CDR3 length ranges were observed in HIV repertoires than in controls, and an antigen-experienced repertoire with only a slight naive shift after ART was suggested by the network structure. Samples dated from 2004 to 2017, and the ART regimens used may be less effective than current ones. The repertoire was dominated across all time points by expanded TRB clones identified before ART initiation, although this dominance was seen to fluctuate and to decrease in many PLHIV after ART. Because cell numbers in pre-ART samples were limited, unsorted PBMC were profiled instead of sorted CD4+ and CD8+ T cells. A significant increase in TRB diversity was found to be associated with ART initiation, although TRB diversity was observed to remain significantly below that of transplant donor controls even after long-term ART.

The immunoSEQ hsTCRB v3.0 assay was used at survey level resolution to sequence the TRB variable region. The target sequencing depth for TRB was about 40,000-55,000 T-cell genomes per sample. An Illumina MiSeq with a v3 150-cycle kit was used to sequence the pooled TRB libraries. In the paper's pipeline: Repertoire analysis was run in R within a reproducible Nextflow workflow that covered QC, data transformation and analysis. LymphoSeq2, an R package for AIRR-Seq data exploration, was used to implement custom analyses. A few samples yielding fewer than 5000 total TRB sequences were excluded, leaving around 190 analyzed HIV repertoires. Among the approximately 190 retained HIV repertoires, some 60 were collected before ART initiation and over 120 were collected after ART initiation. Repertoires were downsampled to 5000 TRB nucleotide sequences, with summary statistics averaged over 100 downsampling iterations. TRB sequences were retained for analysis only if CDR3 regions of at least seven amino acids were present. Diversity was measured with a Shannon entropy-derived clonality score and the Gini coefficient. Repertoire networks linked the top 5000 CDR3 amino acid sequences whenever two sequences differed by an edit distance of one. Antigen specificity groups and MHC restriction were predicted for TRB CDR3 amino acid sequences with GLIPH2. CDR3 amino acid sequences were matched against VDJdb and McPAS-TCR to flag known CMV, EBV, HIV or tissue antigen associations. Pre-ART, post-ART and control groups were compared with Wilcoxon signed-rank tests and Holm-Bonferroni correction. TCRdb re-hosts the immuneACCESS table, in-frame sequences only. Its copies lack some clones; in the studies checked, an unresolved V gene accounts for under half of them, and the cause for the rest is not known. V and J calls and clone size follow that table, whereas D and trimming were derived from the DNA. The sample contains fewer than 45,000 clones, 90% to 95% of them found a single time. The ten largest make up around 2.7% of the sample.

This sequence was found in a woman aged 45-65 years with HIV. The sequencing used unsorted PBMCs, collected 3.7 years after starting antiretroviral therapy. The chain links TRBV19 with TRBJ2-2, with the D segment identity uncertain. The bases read TGTGCCAGTAGTATGGATCAGCCCAACACCGGGGAGCTGTTTTTT. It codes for CASSMDQPNTGELFF.